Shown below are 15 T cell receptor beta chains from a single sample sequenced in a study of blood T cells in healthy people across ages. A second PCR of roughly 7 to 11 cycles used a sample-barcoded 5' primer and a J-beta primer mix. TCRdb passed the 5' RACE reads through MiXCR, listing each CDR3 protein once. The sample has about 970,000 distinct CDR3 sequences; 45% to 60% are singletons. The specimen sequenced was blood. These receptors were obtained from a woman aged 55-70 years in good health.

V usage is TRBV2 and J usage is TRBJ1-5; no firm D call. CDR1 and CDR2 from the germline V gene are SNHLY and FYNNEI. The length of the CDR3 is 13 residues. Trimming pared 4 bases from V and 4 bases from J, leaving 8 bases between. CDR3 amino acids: CASSGSWNQPQHF. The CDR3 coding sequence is TGTGCCAGCAGTGGGAGTTGGAATCAGCCCCAGCATTTT.

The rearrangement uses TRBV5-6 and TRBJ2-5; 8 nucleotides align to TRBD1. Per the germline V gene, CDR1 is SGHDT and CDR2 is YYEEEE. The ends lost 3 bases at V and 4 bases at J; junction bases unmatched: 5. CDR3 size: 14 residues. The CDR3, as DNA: TGTGCCAGCAGCTGGACAGGGATCGGAGAGACCCAGTACTTC. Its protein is CASSWTGIGETQYF.

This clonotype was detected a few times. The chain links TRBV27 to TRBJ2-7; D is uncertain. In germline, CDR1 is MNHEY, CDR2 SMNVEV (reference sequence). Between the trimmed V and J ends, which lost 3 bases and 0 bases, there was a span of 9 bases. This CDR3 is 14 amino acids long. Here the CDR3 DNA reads TGTGCCAGCAGTTTCCAGCATAGCTCCTACGAGCAGTACTTC. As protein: CASSFQHSSYEQYF.

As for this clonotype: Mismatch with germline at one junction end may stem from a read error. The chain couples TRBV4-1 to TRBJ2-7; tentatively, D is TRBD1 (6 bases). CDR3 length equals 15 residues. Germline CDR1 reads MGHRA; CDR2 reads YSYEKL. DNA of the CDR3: TGCGCCGGCAGCCAACAGGGATTGAGCTCCTACGAGCAGTACTTC. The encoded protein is CAGSQQGLSSYEQYF.

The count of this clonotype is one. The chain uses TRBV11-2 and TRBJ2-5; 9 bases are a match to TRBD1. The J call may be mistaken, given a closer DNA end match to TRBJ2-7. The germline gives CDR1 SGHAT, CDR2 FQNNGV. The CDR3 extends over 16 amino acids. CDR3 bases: TGTGCCAGCAGCCTATCCCTTGGACAGGGGTTCCACGAGCAGTACTTC. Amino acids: CASSLSLGQGFHEQYF.

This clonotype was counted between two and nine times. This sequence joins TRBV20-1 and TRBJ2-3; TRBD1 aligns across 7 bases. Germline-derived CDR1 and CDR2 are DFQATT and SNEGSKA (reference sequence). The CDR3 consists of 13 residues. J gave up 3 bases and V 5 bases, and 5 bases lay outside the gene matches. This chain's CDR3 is CSALDRLTDTQYF. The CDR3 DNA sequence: TGCAGTGCTCTGGACAGGTTGACAGATACGCAGTATTTT.

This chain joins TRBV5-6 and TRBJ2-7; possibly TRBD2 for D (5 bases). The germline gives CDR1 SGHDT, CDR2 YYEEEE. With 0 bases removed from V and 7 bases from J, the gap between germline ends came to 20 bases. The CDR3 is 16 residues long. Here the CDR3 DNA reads TGTGCCAGCAGCTTGGATCCAAGCGGAGCCCCAAGGGAGCAGTACTTC. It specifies CASSLDPSGAPREQYF. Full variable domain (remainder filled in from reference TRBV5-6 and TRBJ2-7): DAGVTQSPTHLIKTRGQQVTLRCSPKSGHDTVSWYQQALGQGPQFIFQYYEEEERQRGNFPDRFSGHQFPNYSSELNVNALLLGDSALYLCASSLDPSGAPREQYFGPGTRLTVT.

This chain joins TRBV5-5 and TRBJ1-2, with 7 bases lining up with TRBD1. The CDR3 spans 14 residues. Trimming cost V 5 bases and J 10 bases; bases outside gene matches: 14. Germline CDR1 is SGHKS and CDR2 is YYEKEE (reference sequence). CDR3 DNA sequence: TGTGCCAGCAGTTCAAGACAGGGCAACTTAAACTACACCTTC. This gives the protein CASSSRQGNLNYTF.

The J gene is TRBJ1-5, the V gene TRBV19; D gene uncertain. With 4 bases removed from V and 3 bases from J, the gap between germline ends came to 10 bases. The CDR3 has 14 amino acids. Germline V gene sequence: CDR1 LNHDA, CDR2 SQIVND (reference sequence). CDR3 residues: CASSTQSLNQPQHF. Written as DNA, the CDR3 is TGTGCCAGTAGTACTCAGAGTCTCAATCAGCCCCAGCATTTT.

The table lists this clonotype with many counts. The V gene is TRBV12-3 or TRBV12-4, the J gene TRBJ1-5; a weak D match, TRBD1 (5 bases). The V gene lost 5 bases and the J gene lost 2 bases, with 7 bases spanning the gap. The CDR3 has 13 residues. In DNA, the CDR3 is TGTGCCAGCAGTGGGGGGGGCAATCAGCCCCAGCATTTT. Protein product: CASSGGGNQPQHF.

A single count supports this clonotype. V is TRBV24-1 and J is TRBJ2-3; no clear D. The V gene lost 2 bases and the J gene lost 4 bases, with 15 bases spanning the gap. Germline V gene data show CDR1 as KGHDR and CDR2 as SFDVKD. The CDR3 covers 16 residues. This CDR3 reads CATSDSLWPEPDTQYF. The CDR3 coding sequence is TGTGCCACCAGTGATTCCCTCTGGCCTGAACCAGATACGCAGTATTTT.

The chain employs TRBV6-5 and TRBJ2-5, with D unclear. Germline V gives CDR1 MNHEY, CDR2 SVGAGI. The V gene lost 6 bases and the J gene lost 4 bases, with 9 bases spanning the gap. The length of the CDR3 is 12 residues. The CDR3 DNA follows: TGTGCCAGCAGCAATTCAGCAGAGACCCAGTACTTC. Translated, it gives CASSNSAETQYF.

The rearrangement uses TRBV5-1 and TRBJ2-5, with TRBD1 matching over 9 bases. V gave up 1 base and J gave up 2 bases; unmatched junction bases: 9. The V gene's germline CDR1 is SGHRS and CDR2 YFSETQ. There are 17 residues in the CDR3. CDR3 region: CASSLRNRGQGQETQYF. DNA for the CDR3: TGCGCCAGCAGCTTGAGAAATCGGGGACAGGGACAAGAGACCCAGTACTTC.

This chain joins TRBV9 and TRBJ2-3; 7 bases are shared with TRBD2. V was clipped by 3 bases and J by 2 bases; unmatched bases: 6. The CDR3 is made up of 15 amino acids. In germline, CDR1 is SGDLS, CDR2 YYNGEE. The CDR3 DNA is TGTGCCAGCAGCGGAGGGACTACCTCCACAGATACGCAGTATTTT. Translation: CASSGGTTSTDTQYF.

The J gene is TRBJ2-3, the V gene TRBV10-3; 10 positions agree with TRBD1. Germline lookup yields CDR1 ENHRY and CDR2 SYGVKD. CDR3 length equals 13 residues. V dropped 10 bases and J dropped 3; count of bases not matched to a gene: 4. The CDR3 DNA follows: TGTGCCACGTGGACAGGGGGTACAGATACGCAGTATTTT. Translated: CATWTGGTDTQYF.